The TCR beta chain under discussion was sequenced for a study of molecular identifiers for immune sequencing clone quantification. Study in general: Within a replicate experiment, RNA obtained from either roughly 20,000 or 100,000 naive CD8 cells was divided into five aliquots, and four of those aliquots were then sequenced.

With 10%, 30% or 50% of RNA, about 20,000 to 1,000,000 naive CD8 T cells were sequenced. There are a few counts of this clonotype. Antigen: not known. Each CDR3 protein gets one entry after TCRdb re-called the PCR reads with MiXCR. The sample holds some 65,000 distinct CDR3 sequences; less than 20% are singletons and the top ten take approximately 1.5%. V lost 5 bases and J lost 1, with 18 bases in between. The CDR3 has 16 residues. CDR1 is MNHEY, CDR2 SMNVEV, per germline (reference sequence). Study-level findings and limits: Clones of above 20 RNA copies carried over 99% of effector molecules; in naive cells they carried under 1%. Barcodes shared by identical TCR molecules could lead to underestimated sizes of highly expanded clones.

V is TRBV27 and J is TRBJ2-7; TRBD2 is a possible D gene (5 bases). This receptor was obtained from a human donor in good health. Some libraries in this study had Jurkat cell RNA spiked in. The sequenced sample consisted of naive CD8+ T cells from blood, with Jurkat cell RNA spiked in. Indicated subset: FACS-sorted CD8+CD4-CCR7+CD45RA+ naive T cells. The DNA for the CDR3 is TGTGCCAGCAGTCGTCCGGCGGGCCTCGGGTCCTACGAGCAGTACTTC. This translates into CASSRPAGLGSYEQYF.